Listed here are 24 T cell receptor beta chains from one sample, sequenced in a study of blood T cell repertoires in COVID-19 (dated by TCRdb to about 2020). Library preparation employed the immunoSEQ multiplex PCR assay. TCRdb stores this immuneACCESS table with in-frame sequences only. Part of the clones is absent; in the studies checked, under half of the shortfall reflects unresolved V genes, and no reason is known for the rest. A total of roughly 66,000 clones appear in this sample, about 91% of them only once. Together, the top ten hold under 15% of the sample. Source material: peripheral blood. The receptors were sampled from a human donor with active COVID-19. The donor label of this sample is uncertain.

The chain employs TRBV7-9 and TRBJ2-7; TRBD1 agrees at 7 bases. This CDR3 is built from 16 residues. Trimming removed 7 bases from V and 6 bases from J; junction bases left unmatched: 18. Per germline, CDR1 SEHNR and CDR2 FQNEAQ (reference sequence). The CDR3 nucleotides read TGTGCCAGCACTCCCCGATCGGCAGGGGGTTGGAGCGAGCAGTACTTC. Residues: CASTPRSAGGWSEQYF. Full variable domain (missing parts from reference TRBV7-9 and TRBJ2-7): DTGVSQNPRHKITKRGQNVTFRCDPISEHNRLYWYRQTLGQGPEFLTYFQNEAQLEKSRLLSDRFSAERPKGSFSTLEIQRTEQGDSAMYLCASTPRSAGGWSEQYFGPGTRLTVT.

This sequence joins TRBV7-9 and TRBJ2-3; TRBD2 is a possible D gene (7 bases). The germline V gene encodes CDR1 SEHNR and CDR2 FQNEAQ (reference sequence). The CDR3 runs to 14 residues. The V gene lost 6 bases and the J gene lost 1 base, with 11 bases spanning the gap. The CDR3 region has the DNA TGTGCCAGCAGGGTAGGGGGGGGCACAGATACGCAGTATTTT. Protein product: CASRVGGGTDTQYF.

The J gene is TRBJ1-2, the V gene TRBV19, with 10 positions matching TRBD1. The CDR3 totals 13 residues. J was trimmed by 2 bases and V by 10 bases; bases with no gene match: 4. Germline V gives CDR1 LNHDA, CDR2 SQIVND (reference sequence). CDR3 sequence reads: CAKPGQGNYGYTF. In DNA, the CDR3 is TGTGCCAAACCGGGACAGGGGAACTATGGCTACACCTTC.

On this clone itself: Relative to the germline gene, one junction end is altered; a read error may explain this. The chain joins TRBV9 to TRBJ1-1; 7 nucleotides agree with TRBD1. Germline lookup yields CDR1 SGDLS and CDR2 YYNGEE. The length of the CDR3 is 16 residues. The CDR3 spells CASSVDPGRGNAEAFF. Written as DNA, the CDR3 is TGTGCCAGCAGCGTAGATCCGGGCAGGGGGAACGCTGAAGCTTTCTTT.

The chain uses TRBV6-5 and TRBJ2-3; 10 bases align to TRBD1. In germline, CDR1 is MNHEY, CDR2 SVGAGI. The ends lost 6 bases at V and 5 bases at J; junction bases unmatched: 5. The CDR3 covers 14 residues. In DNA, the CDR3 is TGTGCCAGCAGAAGGACAGGGGGAATAGATACGCAGTATTTT. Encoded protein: CASRRTGGIDTQYF.

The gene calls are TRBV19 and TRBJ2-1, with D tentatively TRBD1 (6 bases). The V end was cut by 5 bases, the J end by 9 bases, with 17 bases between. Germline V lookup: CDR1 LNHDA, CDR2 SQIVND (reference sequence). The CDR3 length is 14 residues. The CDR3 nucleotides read TGTGCCAGTAGTGGCCGACAAGGGGGAAGTGAGCAGTTCTTC. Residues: CASSGRQGGSEQFF.

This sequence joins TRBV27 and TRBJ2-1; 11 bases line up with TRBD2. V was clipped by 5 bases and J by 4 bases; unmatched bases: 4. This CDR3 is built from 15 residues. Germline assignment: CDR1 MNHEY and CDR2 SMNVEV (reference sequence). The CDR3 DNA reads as TGTGCCAGCAGTCGGACTAGCGGGCCATACAATGAGCAGTTCTTC. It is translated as CASSRTSGPYNEQFF.

The CDR3 DNA reads TGTGCCAGCAATGAGAGGGACTATGGCTACACCTTC. It is translated as CASNERDYGYTF. This rearrangement joins TRBV28 to TRBJ1-2; D is ambiguous. The germline V and J ends were trimmed by 7 bases and 3 bases, with 9 bases remaining between them. This CDR3 spans 12 amino acids. Germline-derived CDR1 and CDR2 are MDHEN and SYDVKM.

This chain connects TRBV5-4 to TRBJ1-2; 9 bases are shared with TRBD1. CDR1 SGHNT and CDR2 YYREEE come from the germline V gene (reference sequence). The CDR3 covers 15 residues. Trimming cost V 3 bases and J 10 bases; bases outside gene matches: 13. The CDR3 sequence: CASSSRTGEVGNYTF. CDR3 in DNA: TGTGCCAGCAGCTCCAGGACAGGGGAGGTTGGGAACTACACCTTC. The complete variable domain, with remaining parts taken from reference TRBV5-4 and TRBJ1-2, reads ETGVTQSPTHLIKTRGQQVTLRCSSQSGHNTVSWYQQALGQGPQFIFQYYREEENGRGNFPPRFSGLQFPNYSSELNVNALELDDSALYLCASSSRTGEVGNYTFGSGTRLTVV.

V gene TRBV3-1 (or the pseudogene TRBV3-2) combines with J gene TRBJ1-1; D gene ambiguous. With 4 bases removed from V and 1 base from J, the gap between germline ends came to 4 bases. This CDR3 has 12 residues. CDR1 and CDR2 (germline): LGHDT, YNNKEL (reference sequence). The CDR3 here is CASSRQNTEAFF. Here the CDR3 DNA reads TGTGCCAGCAGCCGACAGAACACTGAAGCTTTCTTT.

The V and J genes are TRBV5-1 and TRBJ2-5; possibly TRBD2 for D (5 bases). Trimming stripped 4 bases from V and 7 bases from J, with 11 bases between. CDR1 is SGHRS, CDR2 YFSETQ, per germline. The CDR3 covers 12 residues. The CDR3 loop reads CASSAREGTQYF. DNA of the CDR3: TGCGCCAGCAGCGCCCGGGAAGGGACCCAGTACTTC.

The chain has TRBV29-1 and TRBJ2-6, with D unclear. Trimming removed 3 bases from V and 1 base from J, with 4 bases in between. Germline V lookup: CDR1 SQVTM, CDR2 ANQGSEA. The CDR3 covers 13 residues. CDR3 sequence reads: CSVDQSGANVLTF. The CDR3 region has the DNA TGCAGCGTTGACCAATCTGGGGCCAACGTCCTGACTTTC.

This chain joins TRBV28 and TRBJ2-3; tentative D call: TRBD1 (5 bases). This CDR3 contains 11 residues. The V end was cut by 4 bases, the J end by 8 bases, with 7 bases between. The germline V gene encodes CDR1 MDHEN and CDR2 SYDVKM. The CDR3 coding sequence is TGTGCCAGCAGTTCTAGGGGTACGCAGTATTTT. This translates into CASSSRGTQYF. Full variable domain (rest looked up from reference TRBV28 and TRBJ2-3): DVKVTQSSRYLVKRTGEKVFLECVQDMDHENMFWYRQDPGLGLRLIYFSYDVKMKEKGDIPEGYSVSREKKERFSLILESASTNQTSMYLCASSSRGTQYFGPGTRLTVL.

The CDR3 bases are TGCGCCAGCAGCCCGGATGAAGGGGCCAATCAGCCCCAGCATTTT. It is translated as CASSPDEGANQPQHF. The V gene is TRBV5-1, the J gene TRBJ1-5, with a possible D match to TRBD1 (5 bases). The germline gives CDR1 SGHRS, CDR2 YFSETQ. This CDR3 spans 15 amino acids. V gave up 4 bases and J gave up 3 bases, with 14 bases separating them.

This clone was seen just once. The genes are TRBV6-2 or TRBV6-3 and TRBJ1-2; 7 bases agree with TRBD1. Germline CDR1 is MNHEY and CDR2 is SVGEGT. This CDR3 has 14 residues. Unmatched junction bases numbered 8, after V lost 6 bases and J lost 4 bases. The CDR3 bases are TGTGCCAGCAGCCAAGGGGGCCTACGCTATGGCTACACCTTC. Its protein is CASSQGGLRYGYTF.

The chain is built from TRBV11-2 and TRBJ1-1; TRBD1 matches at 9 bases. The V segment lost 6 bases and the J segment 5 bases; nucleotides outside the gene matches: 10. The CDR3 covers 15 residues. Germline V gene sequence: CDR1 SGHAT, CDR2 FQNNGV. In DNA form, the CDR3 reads TGTGCCAGCAGTTCTACCGGGACAGGGTTTACTGAAGCTTTCTTT. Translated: CASSSTGTGFTEAFF.

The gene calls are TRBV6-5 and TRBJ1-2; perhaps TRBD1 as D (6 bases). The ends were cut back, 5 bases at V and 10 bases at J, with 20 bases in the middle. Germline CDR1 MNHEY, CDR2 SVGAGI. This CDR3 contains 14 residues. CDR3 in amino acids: CASSPTTGSSAYTF. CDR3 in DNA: TGTGCCAGCAGTCCGACGACAGGTTCGTCGGCCTACACCTTC.

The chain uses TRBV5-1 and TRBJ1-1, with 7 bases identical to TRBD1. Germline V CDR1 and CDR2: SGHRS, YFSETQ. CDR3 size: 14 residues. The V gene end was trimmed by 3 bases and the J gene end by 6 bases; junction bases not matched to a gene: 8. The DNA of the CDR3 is TGCGCCAGCAGCTGGGGGGACAGTTGGGCTGAAGCTTTCTTT. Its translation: CASSWGDSWAEAFF.

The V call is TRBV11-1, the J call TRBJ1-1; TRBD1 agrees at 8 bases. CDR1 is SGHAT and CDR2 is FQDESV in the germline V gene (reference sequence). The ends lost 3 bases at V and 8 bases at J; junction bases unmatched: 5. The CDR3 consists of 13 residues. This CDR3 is CASSFHRDREAFF. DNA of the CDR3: TGTGCCAGCAGCTTTCACCGGGACAGGGAAGCTTTCTTT.

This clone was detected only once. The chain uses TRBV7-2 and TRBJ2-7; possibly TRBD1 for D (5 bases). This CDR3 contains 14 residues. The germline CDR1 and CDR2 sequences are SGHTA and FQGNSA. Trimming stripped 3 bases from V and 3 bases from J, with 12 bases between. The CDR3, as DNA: TGTGCCAGCAGCTTGACAGTCGGTGTCTACGAGCAGTACTTC. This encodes CASSLTVGVYEQYF.

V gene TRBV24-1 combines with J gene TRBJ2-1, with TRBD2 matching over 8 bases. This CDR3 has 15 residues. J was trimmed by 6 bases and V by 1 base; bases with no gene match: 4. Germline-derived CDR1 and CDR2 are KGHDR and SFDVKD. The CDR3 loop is CATSDLRTSPNEQFF. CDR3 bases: TGTGCCACCAGTGATTTAAGGACTAGCCCCAATGAGCAGTTCTTC.

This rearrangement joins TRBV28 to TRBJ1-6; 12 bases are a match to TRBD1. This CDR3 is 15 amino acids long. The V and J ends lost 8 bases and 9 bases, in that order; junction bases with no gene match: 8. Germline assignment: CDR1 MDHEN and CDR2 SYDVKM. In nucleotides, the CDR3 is TGTGCCAGCGTTAGTCCGGGACAGGGGGCTTCACCCCTCCACTTT. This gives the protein CASVSPGQGASPLHF.

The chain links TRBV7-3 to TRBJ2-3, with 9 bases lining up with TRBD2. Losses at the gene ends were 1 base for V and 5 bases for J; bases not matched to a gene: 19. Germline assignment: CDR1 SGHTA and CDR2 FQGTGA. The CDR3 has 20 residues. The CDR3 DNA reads TGTGCCAGCAGCTTAAAGCCGCCCGGTGGGGCTAGCGGGAAGGGAGATACGCAGTATTTT. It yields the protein CASSLKPPGGASGKGDTQYF.

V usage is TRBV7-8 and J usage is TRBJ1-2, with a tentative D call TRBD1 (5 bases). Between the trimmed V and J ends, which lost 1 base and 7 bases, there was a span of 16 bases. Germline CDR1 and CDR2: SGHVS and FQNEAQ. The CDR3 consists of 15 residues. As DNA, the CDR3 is TGTGCCAGCAGCTTAGGGGTGGGCAGGGCTATTGGCTACACCTTC. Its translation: CASSLGVGRAIGYTF.